This T cell receptor (beta chain) was found in a study of blood T cell repertoires in COVID-19. Here immunoSEQ multiplex PCR was the method, and the copy in TCRdb shows in-frame clones only, minus some. Here the sample spans roughly 410,000 clones, more than 70% being singletons. Sequenced input: peripheral blood. This clonotype originated in a woman aged 60-70 years with COVID-19, enrolled during active disease.

The chain's CDR3 is CASSTGGRETQYF. CDR3 nucleotides: TGTGCCAGCAGTACAGGGGGCCGGGAGACCCAGTACTTC. This rearrangement joins TRBV6-5 to TRBJ2-5; 9 nucleotides line up with TRBD1. The CDR3 spans 13 residues. CDR1 and CDR2 (germline): MNHEY, SVGAGI. The J segment lost 5 bases and the V segment lost 5 bases, leaving 3 bases of the junction unmatched.